The present T cell receptor (beta chain) was sequenced within a study of CD8 T cells in Susac syndrome. It was with random hexamers that roughly 0.45 to 1 ug RNA was reverse transcribed. TCRdb ran MiXCR on the immunoSEQ multiplex PCR reads and lists one entry per CDR3 protein. The repertoire holds hundreds of thousands of distinct CDR3 sequences, with over 75% as singletons. V dropped 7 bases and J dropped 1 base, with 15 bases sitting between them. This CDR3 has 14 residues. Germline loops: CDR1 SGHRS, CDR2 YFSETQ. Sequenced material: CD8+ T cells from PBMCs. The chain has TRBV5-1 and TRBJ2-7; D might be TRBD1 (5 bases). The sequence came from a human donor with multiple sclerosis. CDR3 bases: TGCGCCAGCGAATCAGGGCCTAATTCCTACGAGCAGTACTTC. This sequence encodes CASESGPNSYEQYF.